This T cell receptor (beta chain) was sequenced for a study of early T cells in non-severe SARS-CoV-2 infection. Study context: Sequencing input comprised bulk RNA from unsorted whole blood; chain pairing was not available.

This clonotype was seen a few times. Its specificity is not known. cDNA molecules, individually, were tagged with unique molecular identifiers. TCRdb called the 5' RACE reads again in MiXCR, with one record for every CDR3 protein. There are fewer than 85,000 distinct CDR3 sequences in the sample; roughly 13% occur only once, and under 1.5% lies in the top ten. This CDR3 is 12 amino acids long. Germline lookup yields CDR1 SGHTA and CDR2 FQGNSA. V dropped 6 bases and J dropped 2 bases, with 8 bases sitting between them. Study-level findings and limits: Matching results from VDJdb favored anti-spike CD8 responses, leaving private and CD4 specificities undetected.

This chain uses TRBV7-2 with TRBJ2-7, with D possibly called TRBD1 or TRBD2 (5 bases each). The sequenced material came from whole blood. This clonotype was obtained from an adult who was a healthcare worker with PCR-confirmed SARS-CoV-2 infection or an uninfected control (not recorded which). CDR3: CASRTGPYEQYF. In DNA form, the CDR3 reads TGTGCCAGCAGAACGGGACCCTACGAGCAGTACTTC.